This TCR beta chain emerged from a study of circulating tumor DNA in untreated peripheral T-cell lymphoma. The overall study: Serum was collected at baseline and serially during treatment for tumor TCR ctDNA.

The CDR3 contains 15 residues. Germline CDR1 SEHNR, CDR2 FQNEAQ (reference sequence). Trimming at V came to 1 base and at J to 6 bases, leaving 4 bases not matched to a gene. Method: immunoSEQ multiplex PCR; TCRdb's copy keeps in-frame clones and lacks some. This table holds hundreds of clones, 75% to 90% found once. This rearrangement joins TRBV7-9 to TRBJ1-5, with TRBD1 identical over 9 bases. Sequencing was carried out using cell-free DNA from blood serum. The TCR was taken from a human donor with peripheral T-cell lymphoma. DNA of the CDR3: TGTGCCAGCAGCTTAGACGGGACAGGGTTTCAGCCCCAGCATTTT. This encodes CASSLDGTGFQPQHF.